This TCR beta chain was identified in a study of T-cell reconstitution after alpha-beta-depleted transplantation in children (dated by TCRdb to about 2016). With regard to the full study: T-cell immune reconstitution after TCRalphabeta/CD19-depleted allogeneic hematopoietic cell transplantation in children was quantitatively tracked in the study by means of TCR repertoire profiling. Paper-wide results and their limitations: The frequencies of hyperexpanded clones fell over the following months, and after one year, T-cell counts and TCRbeta diversity were mostly attributed to newly produced T cells. In some patients, high TCRbeta diversity at day 60 was attributed to recipient T cells and intrathymic progenitors that had survived conditioning. About two months after transplant, the apparently early recovery of alphabetaT-cell counts reportedly depended on just several hundred clones that had expanded rapidly and came from non-depleted graft cells.

About this clonotype itself: This clone's antigen is unknown. The sample holds no much larger clone one base away, and base qualities are not on file.

The CDR3 has 16 amino acids, counting the end cysteine and phenylalanine. The kept DNA is CDR3 alone, 48 bases in frame from the first base. According to the germline V gene, CDR1 reads KGHSH and CDR2 reads LQKENI. Cut back by 3 bases and 0 bases, the V and J ends lie 12 bases apart. Libraries were built with PCR. Sequenced using an Illumina HiSeq 2500. Molecular barcoding was employed in the preparation of TCR libraries, with unique molecular identifiers being used to normalize TCRbeta repertoire quantification. In-frame beta chains were kept once TCRdb had trimmed the public reads at Q25 with fastp and called clones with MiXCR. Each entry merges the rows of one CDR3 protein and shows their most common DNA and genes. The sample table shows approximately 650,000 distinct CDR3 sequences, and around 12% are seen once. 0.79% of the sample is in the top ten clones. The treatment or condition label corresponds to: allogeneic hematopoietic cell transplantation with graft depleted of TCRalphabeta T cells and CD19 B cells. Transplant recipients were children who received TCRalphabeta/CD19-depleted allogeneic hematopoietic cell grafts.

The TCR originated in a girl aged 2 to 10 with congenital amegakaryocytic thrombocytopenia, due to receive a stem cell transplant. The starting material was PBMCs, obtained before TCRalphabeta/CD19-depleted stem cell transplant. The chain was built from TRBV18 and TRBJ1-3; tentative D gene TRBD1, with 5 bases matching. The CDR3 reads CASSPLRDRSGNTIYF. The DNA is as follows: TGTGCCAGCTCACCGCTCCGGGACCGCTCTGGAAACACCATATATTTT.